A selection of T cell receptor beta chains follows, all from one sample in a study of cytomegalovirus exposure and HLA in healthy donors. TCRdb's copy holds only in-frame clones and misses some; the assay was immunoSEQ multiplex PCR. The sample has under 200,000 clones, 82% seen once. Sequencing was done on a sample of PBMCs. The source is a girl aged 10-17 years in good health and CMV-seropositive. The CDR3 runs from the conserved cysteine through the conserved F or W.

v_call	j_call	cdr3_aa
TRBV19	TRBJ2-1	CASTPADSYNEQFF
TRBV27	TRBJ1-2	CASSLSGRGYGYTF
TRBV28	TRBJ2-7	CASSLRGNYEQYF
TRBV6-1	TRBJ2-1	CASSETTSGKNEQFF
TRBV6-5	TRBJ1-2	CASANGRAYYGYTF
TRBV15	TRBJ2-3	CATSRDPEVSTDTQYF
TRBV7-2	TRBJ2-7	CASSPGGYEQYF
TRBV28	TRBJ2-7	CASMGLSYEQYF
TRBV5-1	TRBJ1-2	CASSGQQSNYGYTF
TRBV25-1	TRBJ2-6	CASSAGFLSGANVLTF
TRBV7-3	TRBJ2-5	CASGPGVGETQYF
TRBV11-1	TRBJ2-3	CASSFHPGTGGTSTDTQYF
TRBV9	TRBJ1-6	CASSAHLTGANSPLHF
TRBV9	TRBJ2-3	CASSPTVMTDTQYF
TRBV6-5	TRBJ2-7	CASSWTSGVSYEQYF
TRBV15	TRBJ2-3	CATSRSLGGGDTQYF
TRBV6-5	TRBJ2-7	CASSYSTGSAYEQYF
TRBV4-1	TRBJ1-2	CASSQDRTTTYGYTF
TRBV27	TRBJ2-1	CASSFRRERGNEQFF
TRBV5-1	TRBJ1-1	CASSKGQVEVGTEAFF